The sequence of this T cell receptor (beta chain) was determined in a study of shared clonotypes between healthy human individuals. Overall study findings and caveats: Richness estimates generally favored naive over memory subsets. Enrolling few donors narrowed the genetic and exposure-history diversity that was represented. Sequencing depth was predicted to influence how clonotypes are shared among donors.

Template for every sorted-subset replicate PCR totaled about 0.2 ug DNA, 25,000 to 35,000 T cell genomes. TCRdb's table, derived via immunoSEQ multiplex PCR, lists solely in-frame clones and lacks some. Among some 380,000 clones, 95% to 97% were seen once, and the ten largest hold about 0.34%. With respect to this clone: Its antigen remains unidentified.

Germline V lookup: CDR1 SQVTM, CDR2 ANQGSEA. The CDR3 runs 15 residues. J gave up 8 bases and V 6 bases, and 15 bases lay outside the gene matches. The chain recombines TRBV29-1 with TRBJ2-1, with 8 bases aligning to TRBD2. The receptor comes from a man aged 25 to 45 in good health. Sequenced sample: memory CD8+ T cells sorted from blood. Sample subset: CD45RO+ cells pooled with CCR7-negative TemRA cells. The CDR3 sequence is CSVQRSGSTFDEQFF. In DNA form, the CDR3 reads TGCAGCGTCCAAAGAAGCGGGAGTACCTTTGATGAGCAGTTCTTC.